These T cell receptor beta chains were read from a single sample in a study of T cell changes during pregnancy in multiple sclerosis. Produced via immunoSEQ multiplex PCR; TCRdb's table is partial and in-frame only. The sample has about 75,000 clones, 94% seen once. The sample consisted of CD4+ T cells from peripheral blood mononuclear cells, taken after pregnancy. These receptors were obtained from a female donor with multiple sclerosis, enrolled in a pregnancy study. The CDR3 runs from the conserved cysteine through the conserved F or W. The D gene is left open where the match is weak. Only some rows state a clone size, as once, few, many or a class for expanded clones.

d_call j_call clone_size v_call cdr3_nt cdr3_aa
TRBD1 TRBJ1-2 . TRBV7-2 TGTGCCAGCAGCTTTGCCCCAGGACAGGGGAATAACTATGGCTACACCTTC CASSFAPGQGNNYGYTF
. TRBJ2-6 . TRBV4-2 TGTGCCAGCAGCCAAGGAGGGTCTGGGGCCAACGTCCTGACTTTC CASSQGGSGANVLTF
TRBD1 TRBJ2-7 . TRBV7-9 TGTGCCAGCAGCATGGGCGGGGGGACAGGGGTGCTCGAGCAGTACTTC CASSMGGGTGVLEQYF
TRBD1 TRBJ1-2 . TRBV18 TGTGCCAGCTCACCAACAGGGGCTGGCTACACCTTC CASSPTGAGYTF
. TRBJ2-3 . TRBV5-4 TGTGCCAGCAGCTTGATGTGGGGCTTAGGAGATACGCAGTATTTT CASSLMWGLGDTQYF
. TRBJ1-2 . TRBV29-1 TGCAGCGTTGACGGGACTCCTTATGGCTACACCTTC CSVDGTPYGYTF
TRBD2 TRBJ2-7 . TRBV29-1 TGCAGCGTAGGGAGACTAGCGGGAGGAAACGAGCAGTACTTC CSVGRLAGGNEQYF
. TRBJ2-1 once TRBV5-1 TGCGCCAGCAGCTTGGTAGGGCGGGACGGATACAATGAGCAGTTCTTC CASSLVGRDGYNEQFF
. TRBJ2-5 . TRBV2 TGTGCCAGCAGTGAGGGGCCCAGGAGAGAGACCCAGTACTTC CASSEGPRRETQYF
TRBD2 TRBJ2-3 . TRBV15 TGTGCCACCAGCAGAGATTTAGGGACTAGCGGGAGGGTTGGAATCACAGATACGCAGTATTTT CATSRDLGTSGRVGITDTQYF
TRBD1 TRBJ1-6 . TRBV2 TGTGCCAGCACCAGGGGGGCAGGTAATTCACCCCTCCACTTT CASTRGAGNSPLHF
. TRBJ1-1 . TRBV6-6 TGTGCCCTCCTTTTACACCCAGGGAGGAGAGCTTTCTTT CALLLHPGRRAFF